What follows is one T cell receptor (beta chain) and its context. What it recognizes is unknown. Clones were read by immunoSEQ multiplex PCR, and TCRdb kept only the in-frame ones, dropping some. The table has some 30,000 clones, 70% to 90% seen once. CDR3 length equals 16 residues. J gave up 3 bases and V 5 bases, and 10 bases lay outside the gene matches. Germline values: CDR1 SEHNR, CDR2 FQNEAQ (reference sequence). The data originate from a study of somatic mutations in cytotoxic T cells in rheumatoid arthritis. Notes on the study in general: The modest underrepresentation of TRBV07 observed in rheumatoid arthritis patients was not subjected to multiple-comparison adjustment. With advancing age, CD8+ clonality climbed in rheumatoid arthritis patients but did not rise in healthy controls.

The material sequenced was CD8+ T cells sorted from blood. The V and J genes are TRBV7-9 and TRBJ2-5; 9 nucleotides match TRBD1. The TCR originated in an adult with rheumatoid arthritis. CDR3 DNA: TGTGCCAGCAGCAAGGTGGGGACAGGGTTGAAAGAGACCCAGTACTTC. Amino acids: CASSKVGTGLKETQYF.